Following are 21 T cell receptor beta chains from one sample sequenced in a study of T cells in Graves' hyperthyroidism and ophthalmopathy. Authors of the study amplified TCR beta CDR3 regions from RNA transcripts. An initial round of RT-PCR targeting the TCR CDR3 relied on the HTBI primer set. TCRdb called the multiplex PCR reads again in MiXCR, with one record for every CDR3 protein. The profile shows 160,000 or so distinct CDR3 sequences, about a tenth of them singletons. Specimen: blood. The receptors come from a woman aged 18-29 years with Graves' hyperthyroidism that later progressed to Graves' ophthalmopathy.

The sample holds many counts of this clonotype. CDR3 region: CASSSFAGTEAFF. The CDR3 DNA is TGTGCCAGTAGTAGTTTCGCGGGCACTGAAGCTTTCTTT. The chain recombines TRBV19 with TRBJ1-1, with D uncertain. From germline, CDR1 is LNHDA and CDR2 SQIVND (reference sequence). The CDR3 loop spans 13 amino acids. The ends were cut back, 4 bases at V and 4 bases at J, with 10 bases in the middle.

This chain uses TRBV7-3 with TRBJ1-5; TRBD1 is a possible D gene (5 bases). The CDR3 is 19 amino acids. From germline, CDR1 is SGHTA and CDR2 FQGTGA. V was cut by 5 bases and J by 3 bases, with 26 bases left in between. CDR3 in amino acids: CASSPPPQVGGENNQPQHF. The CDR3 region has the DNA TGTGCCAGCAGCCCCCCCCCCCAGGTGGGGGGGGAAAACAATCAGCCCCAGCATTTT. Full variable domain (outside the CDR3, taken from reference TRBV7-3 and TRBJ1-5): GAGVSQTPSNKVTEKGKYVELRCDPISGHTALYWYRQSLGQGPEFLIYFQGTGAADDSGLPNDRFFAVRPEGSVSTLKIQRTERGDSAVYLCASSPPPQVGGENNQPQHFGDGTRLSIL.

This clonotype was counted ten times or more. The chain uses TRBV30 and TRBJ1-5; D unresolved. The CDR3 is 13 residues long. Germline assignment: CDR1 GTSNPN and CDR2 SVGIG (reference sequence). Trimming stripped 1 base from V and 3 bases from J, with 7 bases between. The CDR3, as DNA: TGTGCCTGGAGTGCCAGTTCCAATCAGCCCCAGCATTTT. It translates to CAWSASSNQPQHF.

The chain recombines TRBV12-3 or TRBV12-4 with TRBJ2-5; tentatively, D is TRBD1 (6 bases). The length of the CDR3 is 15 residues. Trimming removed 3 bases from V and 5 bases from J, with 16 bases in between. The chain's CDR3 is CASSLERGTRETQYF. Here the CDR3 DNA reads TGTGCCAGCAGTTTGGAAAGGGGGACCCGGGAGACCCAGTACTTC.

This clonotype has at least ten counts. The CDR3 region has the DNA TGTGCCAGCAGTTTAGCGACTAGCGGGTTTCTAGAGACCCAGTACTTC. This gives the protein CASSLATSGFLETQYF. The rearrangement links TRBV28 to TRBJ2-5, with 10 positions matching TRBD2. This CDR3 comprises 16 residues. The V gene's germline CDR1 is MDHEN and CDR2 SYDVKM. Trimming cost V 2 bases and J 4 bases; bases outside gene matches: 7.

At least ten counts were recorded for this clonotype. The rearrangement uses TRBV7-2 and TRBJ2-7; D call uncertain. Trimming shortened V by 5 bases and J by 2 bases, and 4 bases separated the two germline ends. Germline V gene lookup returns CDR1 SGHTA and CDR2 FQGNSA. There are 11 residues in the CDR3. CDR3 DNA sequence: TGTGCCAGCAGCGCAACCTACGAGCAGTACTTC. Translated, it gives CASSATYEQYF.

At least ten counts were recorded for this clonotype. The rearrangement uses TRBV11-2 and TRBJ1-1, with D uncertain. Trimming took 5 bases from V and 0 from J, leaving 13 bases between them. This CDR3 contains 15 residues. Germline V gene sequence: CDR1 SGHAT, CDR2 FQNNGV. The CDR3 DNA reads TGTGCCAGCAGCCTATTACACCTCCTGAACACTGAAGCTTTCTTT. Its translation: CASSLLHLLNTEAFF.

Ten or more counts support this clonotype. The chain links TRBV28 to TRBJ1-5; possible D gene TRBD1, 5 bases. Per the germline V gene, CDR1 is MDHEN and CDR2 is SYDVKM. Trimming removed 0 bases from V and 2 bases from J, with 20 bases in between. CDR3 length equals 19 residues. This chain's CDR3 is CASSLWGGLGTSGNQPQHF. The CDR3 DNA is TGTGCCAGCAGTTTATGGGGGGGATTGGGGACGTCTGGCAATCAGCCCCAGCATTTT.

The chain carries TRBV3-1 and TRBJ2-2; D call uncertain. The CDR3 is made up of 14 amino acids. The V end lost 0 bases, the J end lost 0 bases, and 2 bases lay between the germline ends. Germline-derived CDR1 and CDR2 are LGHDT and YNNKEL (reference sequence). The CDR3 nucleotides read TGTGCCAGCAGCCAAGATCCGAACACCGGGGAGCTGTTTTTT. Amino acid sequence: CASSQDPNTGELFF.

There are many counts of this clonotype. The chain has TRBV3-1 and TRBJ1-5; no clear D. The germline V gene encodes CDR1 LGHDT and CDR2 YNNKEL (reference sequence). The V end lost 0 bases, the J end lost 7 bases, and 13 bases lay between the germline ends. This CDR3 has 15 amino acids. The CDR3, as DNA: TGTGCCAGCAGCCAAGATGGTCGGGTGGGACAGCCCCAGCATTTT. Translated: CASSQDGRVGQPQHF.

The sample holds many counts of this clonotype. The rearrangement joins TRBV7-9 to TRBJ2-7; D is perhaps TRBD1 (6 bases). With 5 bases removed from V and 4 bases from J, the gap between germline ends came to 15 bases. CDR3 length: 14 residues. The V gene's germline CDR1 is SEHNR and CDR2 FQNEAQ (reference sequence). The CDR3 here is CASSTPQGLYEQYF. DNA of the CDR3: TGTGCCAGCAGCACCCCGCAGGGGCTGTACGAGCAGTACTTC.

This clonotype appeared many times. The chain is built from TRBV13 and TRBJ2-1, with a possible D match to TRBD2 (6 bases). CDR1 is PRHDT and CDR2 is FYEKMQ in the germline V gene (reference sequence). This CDR3 is 13 amino acids long. V lost 5 bases and J lost 10, with 15 bases in between. CDR3 nucleotides: TGTGCCAGCAGCATCCGACTAGTGTGGGAGCAGTTCTTC. It yields the protein CASSIRLVWEQFF.

This clonotype was counted many times. This chain's CDR3 is CASGAQPYEQYF. CDR3 coding DNA: TGTGCCAGCGGGGCGCAGCCCTACGAGCAGTACTTC. The chain uses TRBV28 and TRBJ2-7; a weak D match, TRBD1 (5 bases). The V gene lost 8 bases and the J gene lost 2 bases, with 10 bases spanning the gap. CDR1 is MDHEN, CDR2 SYDVKM, per germline. The CDR3 has 12 amino acids.

In its sample, this clonotype was seen many times. The V call is TRBV15, the J call TRBJ1-3, with D maybe TRBD1 (5 bases). V gave up 5 bases and J gave up 0 bases, with 11 bases separating them. This CDR3 has 15 amino acids. CDR1 and CDR2 (germline): LNHNV, YYDKDF (reference sequence). For the CDR3, the DNA is TGTGCCACCAGCTACGACAGAAACTCTGGAAACACCATATATTTT. Amino acids: CATSYDRNSGNTIYF.

This clonotype was recorded at least ten times. The CDR3 region has the DNA TGCGCCAGCAGCCAAGAGGTGGGGGCGTATAATTCACCCCTCCACTTT. Its protein product is CASSQEVGAYNSPLHF. This rearrangement joins TRBV4-1 to TRBJ1-6; possibly TRBD1 for D (6 bases). V shed 0 bases and J shed 4 bases, with 10 bases lying between them. The CDR3 has 16 amino acids. The germline gives CDR1 MGHRA, CDR2 YSYEKL.

This clonotype appeared many times. CDR3 protein: CASSQAGTSEAFF. The CDR3 DNA reads as TGTGCCAGCAGCCAAGCAGGGACCAGTGAAGCTTTCTTT. The rearrangement links TRBV3-1 to TRBJ1-1; D might be TRBD1 (5 bases). Germline V gene data show CDR1 as LGHDT and CDR2 as YNNKEL (reference sequence). Trimming took 1 base from V and 7 from J, leaving 10 bases between them. There are 13 residues in the CDR3. Based on the CDR3 plus reference TRBV3-1 and TRBJ1-1, the full variable domain is DTAVSQTPKYLVTQMGNDKSIKCEQNLGHDTMYWYKQDSKKFLKIMFSYNNKELIINETVPNRFSPKSPDKAHLNLHINSLELGDSAVYFCASSQAGTSEAFFGQGTRLTVV.

This clonotype was detected only a few times. V usage is TRBV4-1 and J usage is TRBJ2-7; 7 bases line up with TRBD2. Germline trimming cut 0 bases from V and 2 bases from J; bases unmatched to any gene: 4. This CDR3 spans 15 amino acids. The V gene's germline CDR1 is MGHRA and CDR2 YSYEKL. CDR3 nucleotide sequence: TGCGCCAGCAGCCAAGACGGGCGGGGGACCTACGAGCAGTACTTC. Its translation is CASSQDGRGTYEQYF.

This clonotype was recorded a few times. J is TRBJ1-4 and V is TRBV19; TRBD1 is a possible D gene (6 bases). This CDR3 has 14 residues. CDR1 is LNHDA and CDR2 is SQIVND in the germline V gene (reference sequence). Trimming stripped 3 bases from V and 8 bases from J, with 13 bases between. DNA for the CDR3: TGTGCCAGTAGTATCACCAGGGGAGGCGAAAAACTGTTTTTT. It translates to CASSITRGGEKLFF.

This clonotype was detected ten times or more. The chain couples TRBV19 to TRBJ2-5; D might be TRBD2 (7 bases). The ends were cut back, 0 bases at V and 1 base at J, with 12 bases in the middle. The CDR3 consists of 16 residues. Germline loops: CDR1 LNHDA, CDR2 SQIVND (reference sequence). DNA for the CDR3: TGTGCCAGTAGTATAGACGCGGGGGCCCTCCAAGAGACCCAGTACTTC. Amino acid sequence: CASSIDAGALQETQYF.

This clonotype was recorded many times. This chain's CDR3 is CASSVDDREFPYEQYF. The CDR3 region has the DNA TGTGCCAGCAGCGTTGACGACAGGGAATTTCCCTACGAGCAGTACTTC. This chain connects TRBV9 to TRBJ2-7, with 7 bases that match TRBD1. Looked up from germline, CDR1 is SGDLS and CDR2 is YYNGEE. The CDR3 runs 16 residues. Trimming at V came to 2 bases and at J to 2 bases, leaving 10 bases not matched to a gene.

About this clonotype itself: Being one base from a much bigger clone, this may be a read error. The rearrangement links TRBV28 to TRBJ1-5; maybe TRBD1 (6 bases). CDR3 length: 14 amino acids. CDR1 is MDHEN, CDR2 SYDVKM, per germline. The CDR3, as DNA: TGTGCCAGCGGAGGGGGAGATAGCAATCAGCTCCAGCATTTT. This gives the protein CASGGGDSNQLQHF.